A single sample is the source of the 28 T cell receptor beta chains below, sequenced in a study of neoadjuvant anti-PD-1 for oral cavity cancer. TCRdb keeps only in-frame clones here, not all; method: immunoSEQ multiplex PCR. The data show some 13,000 clones, 60% to 80% seen once. The sequencing here drew on tumor tissue, taken before nivolumab (anti-PD-1) treatment. The receptors shown here come from a person aged 40 to 85 with oral cavity squamous cell carcinoma. The donor label of this sample is uncertain.

The chain couples TRBV19 to TRBJ1-1; 8 bases align to TRBD1. After removal of 5 bases from V and 4 bases from J, the junction contained 3 bases not matched to a gene. The germline gives CDR1 LNHDA, CDR2 SQIVND (reference sequence). This CDR3 region has 13 residues. The CDR3 DNA follows: TGTGCCAGTAGTGTGACAGGGGTCACTGAAGCTTTCTTT. Protein: CASSVTGVTEAFF.

The genes are TRBV5-8 and TRBJ2-3; tentatively, D is TRBD1 (5 bases). The CDR3 length is 14 residues. Trimming stripped 3 bases from V and 4 bases from J, with 12 bases between. Germline loops: CDR1 SGHTS, CDR2 YDEGEE. CDR3 sequence (DNA): TGTGCCAGCAGCTCTTCTGGGGCTGCAGATACGCAGTATTTT. Protein sequence: CASSSSGAADTQYF. The whole variable domain, remainder taken from reference TRBV5-8 and TRBJ2-3, is EAGVTQSPTHLIKTRGQQATLRCSPISGHTSVYWYQQALGLGLQFLLWYDEGEERNRGNFPPRFSGRQFPNYSSELNVNALELEDSALYLCASSSSGAADTQYFGPGTRLTVL.

V gene TRBV9 combines with J gene TRBJ1-5; the D gene is possibly TRBD1 (6 bases). The CDR3 loop spans 16 amino acids. From germline, CDR1 is SGDLS and CDR2 YYNGEE. Trimming shortened V by 2 bases and J by 6 bases, and 18 bases separated the two germline ends. CDR3 amino acids: CASSVGGVGAFQPQHF. CDR3 DNA: TGTGCCAGCAGCGTCGGGGGAGTGGGGGCATTTCAGCCCCAGCATTTT.

The chain recombines TRBV19 with TRBJ2-3; 15 bases are shared with TRBD2. The germline V gene has CDR1 LNHDA and CDR2 SQIVND (reference sequence). The CDR3 loop spans 20 amino acids. Trimming removed 5 bases from V and 5 bases from J; junction bases left unmatched: 17. The CDR3 here is CASSPGLAGGPVRLLDTQYF. CDR3 nucleotide sequence: TGTGCCAGTAGTCCCGGACTAGCGGGGGGGCCGGTACGTTTGTTAGATACGCAGTATTTT.

The chain joins TRBV6-6 to TRBJ2-1, with TRBD1 as a possible D gene (6 bases). Germline CDR1 reads MNHNY; CDR2 reads SVGAGI (reference sequence). V was pared by 11 bases and J by 0 bases, with 14 bases between. The CDR3 length is 14 residues. CDR3 nucleotide sequence: TGTGCCGCAAGAACGGACAGCTCCTACAATGAGCAGTTCTTC. It is translated as CAARTDSSYNEQFF.

This chain uses TRBV13 with TRBJ2-6; D gene uncertain. From germline, CDR1 is PRHDT and CDR2 FYEKMQ (reference sequence). The CDR3 contains 16 residues. Trimming took off 0 bases at V and 0 bases at J, with 6 bases between the two ends. The CDR3 nucleotides read TGTGCCAGCAGCTTAGGACGGATCTCTGGGGCCAACGTCCTGACTTTC. Amino acid sequence: CASSLGRISGANVLTF.

The chain has TRBV14 and TRBJ2-1; 8 bases match TRBD2. J gave up 4 bases and V 4 bases, and 12 bases lay outside the gene matches. Germline V gives CDR1 SGHDN, CDR2 FVKESK. This CDR3 spans 17 amino acids. CDR3 protein: CASSPLLGAGVYNEQFF. Here the CDR3 DNA reads TGTGCCAGCAGCCCGCTTTTGGGAGCGGGGGTTTACAATGAGCAGTTCTTC. The full variable domain, rest sourced from reference TRBV14 and TRBJ2-1, is EAGVTQFPSHSVIEKGQTVTLRCDPISGHDNLYWYRRVMGKEIKFLLHFVKESKQDESGMPNNRFLAERTGGTYSTLKVQPAELEDSGVYFCASSPLLGAGVYNEQFFGPGTRLTVL.

This clone showed up just a few times. V usage is TRBV19 and J usage is TRBJ1-2; D unresolved. Trimming stripped 7 bases from V and 4 bases from J, with 7 bases between. CDR1 and CDR2 from the germline V gene are LNHDA and SQIVND (reference sequence). This CDR3 contains 11 residues. The CDR3 region has the DNA TGTGCCAGTATGCGGGGCTATGGCTACACCTTC. Protein: CASMRGYGYTF.

This rearrangement joins TRBV5-6 to TRBJ1-6; 9 bases agree with TRBD1. V gave up 1 base and J gave up 8 bases; unmatched junction bases: 7. CDR3 size: 16 residues. Germline assignment: CDR1 SGHDT and CDR2 YYEEEE. CDR3 protein: CASSLRQGVRHSPLHF. In nucleotides, the CDR3 is TGTGCCAGCAGCTTGCGACAGGGGGTTCGACATTCACCCCTCCACTTT.

The chain joins TRBV9 to TRBJ2-3; tentative D call: TRBD2 (7 bases). The length of the CDR3 is 16 residues. Trimming cost V 0 bases and J 3 bases, with 14 bases left between them. Germline-derived CDR1 and CDR2 are SGDLS and YYNGEE. This CDR3 reads CASSVGMGGATDTQYF. CDR3 DNA sequence: TGTGCCAGCAGCGTAGGAATGGGGGGGGCTACAGATACGCAGTATTTT.

V usage is TRBV27 and J usage is TRBJ2-7, with 7 bases that match TRBD2. With 5 bases clipped from V and 2 bases from J, the junction kept 12 bases outside the gene matches. Germline CDR1 is MNHEY and CDR2 is SMNVEV (reference sequence). This CDR3 has 16 amino acids. The CDR3 coding sequence is TGTGCCAGCAGTCCCGCCCATGAGCGGGGAGCCTACGAGCAGTACTTC. Translating gives CASSPAHERGAYEQYF.

The rearrangement uses TRBV5-5 and TRBJ2-2; 10 bases agree with TRBD1. The V and J ends lost 3 bases and 4 bases, in that order; junction bases with no gene match: 9. Germline CDR1 is SGHKS and CDR2 is YYEKEE (reference sequence). The CDR3 loop spans 17 amino acids. The CDR3 DNA follows: TGTGCCAGCAGCTATAGCTCCGGGACAGGGGTCACCGGGGAGCTGTTTTTT. Protein product: CASSYSSGTGVTGELFF.

The chain uses TRBV5-6 and TRBJ2-3, with TRBD2 matching over 11 bases. Per the germline V gene, CDR1 is SGHDT and CDR2 is YYEEEE. The V segment lost 4 bases and the J segment 2 bases; nucleotides outside the gene matches: 6. The CDR3 is 16 residues long. The CDR3 DNA sequence: TGTGCCAGCAGCACCAGACTAGCGGGGAACACAGATACGCAGTATTTT. Translating gives CASSTRLAGNTDTQYF.

CDR3 in DNA: TGTGCCAGCAGCCCGGGGAGCGGGAGGCCTGAGACCCAGTACTTC. Its protein is CASSPGSGRPETQYF. The V gene is TRBV11-3, the J gene TRBJ2-5, with 9 nucleotides matching TRBD2. Losses at the gene ends were 5 bases for V and 5 bases for J; bases not matched to a gene: 9. From germline, CDR1 is SGHNT and CDR2 YENEEA. The length of the CDR3 is 15 residues.

This clone has only one observation. The gene calls are TRBV9 and TRBJ2-7, with 10 nucleotides matching TRBD2. This CDR3 has 15 residues. Germline V CDR1 and CDR2: SGDLS, YYNGEE. Unmatched junction bases numbered 7, after V lost 4 bases and J lost 3 bases. Here the CDR3 DNA reads TGTGCCAGCAGCCCAGGACTAGCGGACCTCTACGAGCAGTACTTC. Translation: CASSPGLADLYEQYF.

This sequence joins TRBV7-2 and TRBJ2-7; D ambiguous. The germline gives CDR1 SGHTA, CDR2 FQGNSA. Trimming stripped 1 base from V and 3 bases from J, with 4 bases between. The CDR3 sequence is 12 residues long. The CDR3 here is CASSLVSYEQYF. DNA of the CDR3: TGTGCCAGCAGCTTAGTCAGCTACGAGCAGTACTTC.

The rearrangement uses TRBV5-6 and TRBJ2-5; D is perhaps TRBD1 (5 bases). Germline V gives CDR1 SGHDT, CDR2 YYEEEE. This CDR3 is 15 amino acids long. Trimming stripped 0 bases from V and 5 bases from J, with 14 bases between. The CDR3 bases are TGTGCCAGCAGCTTGGGGTGGATGAAGGGGGAGACCCAGTACTTC. Translation: CASSLGWMKGETQYF.

V usage is TRBV4-2 and J usage is TRBJ1-1; D ambiguous. The germline gives CDR1 LGHNA, CDR2 YNFKEQ. The CDR3 is made up of 13 amino acids. Trimming left V 2 bases short and J 1 base short, with 5 bases between. The DNA for the CDR3 is TGTGCCAGCAGCCAAAGGCCGAACACTGAAGCTTTCTTT. Its translation: CASSQRPNTEAFF.

The V gene is TRBV6-5, the J gene TRBJ1-1; 7 bases match TRBD1. The V gene's germline CDR1 is MNHEY and CDR2 SVGAGI. CDR3 size: 13 residues. Trimming removed 5 bases from V and 10 bases from J; junction bases left unmatched: 10. CDR3 sequence (DNA): TGTGCCAGCAGTGTCCGGGACAGATTACCAGCTTTCTTT. It translates to CASSVRDRLPAFF.

This clone occurred once. The CDR3 sequence is CASSEAGQLGGYTF. The CDR3 DNA follows: TGTGCCAGCAGCGAAGCAGGGCAGTTGGGTGGCTACACCTTC. V gene TRBV7-9 combines with J gene TRBJ1-2; D is possibly TRBD1 (5 bases). This CDR3 is built from 14 residues. With 5 bases removed from V and 7 bases from J, the gap between germline ends came to 17 bases. Germline V gene lookup returns CDR1 SEHNR and CDR2 FQNEAQ (reference sequence).

V and J are TRBV4-1 and TRBJ2-1; D gene unclear. CDR1 is MGHRA and CDR2 is YSYEKL in the germline V gene. The CDR3 length is 13 residues. The V gene lost 3 bases and the J gene lost 1 base, with 4 bases spanning the gap. CDR3 protein: CASSQISYNEQFF. For the CDR3, the DNA is TGCGCCAGCAGCCAGATTTCCTACAATGAGCAGTTCTTC.

The chain uses TRBV9 and TRBJ2-1; possible D gene TRBD2, 6 bases. Germline V gene data show CDR1 as SGDLS and CDR2 as YYNGEE. The CDR3 has 14 residues. V shed 3 bases and J shed 7 bases, with 14 bases lying between them. CDR3 coding DNA: TGTGCCAGCAGCGCGGGGACTTCTCAAAATGAGCAGTTCTTC. Protein product: CASSAGTSQNEQFF.

This clone is categorized as medium-sized (0.01 to 0.1%). The J gene is TRBJ1-6, the V gene TRBV28; D is ambiguous. Germline V gives CDR1 MDHEN, CDR2 SYDVKM. V was pared by 7 bases and J by 11 bases, with 12 bases between. The CDR3 is 12 amino acids. The CDR3 DNA reads TGTGCCAGCAACCTACTTCGGGCACCCCTCCACTTT. It is translated as CASNLLRAPLHF.

The chain couples TRBV28 to TRBJ1-4, with D hard to call. Germline CDR1 and CDR2: MDHEN and SYDVKM. CDR3 size: 13 residues. The germline V and J ends were trimmed by 10 bases and 8 bases, with 17 bases remaining between them. In DNA, the CDR3 is TGTGCCACCGACGGGCTCGCTTCCGAAAAACTGTTTTTT. Translation gives CATDGLASEKLFF.

The chain combines TRBV27 with TRBJ1-6, with unresolved D. Trimming left V 3 bases short and J 0 bases short, with 9 bases between. The germline gives CDR1 MNHEY, CDR2 SMNVEV (reference sequence). The CDR3 is 16 amino acids. The CDR3 sequence is CASSFGLSSYNSPLHF. The CDR3 DNA follows: TGTGCCAGCAGTTTCGGGCTTAGCTCCTATAATTCACCCCTCCACTTT.

The rearrangement uses TRBV19 and TRBJ1-4; D uncertain. The germline gives CDR1 LNHDA, CDR2 SQIVND (reference sequence). V shed 9 bases and J shed 5 bases, with 13 bases lying between them. CDR3 length: 13 residues. The CDR3 region has the DNA TGTGCCAGCCGTGGACGGGTAAATGAAAAACTGTTTTTT. Residues: CASRGRVNEKLFF. Full variable domain (outside the CDR3, taken from reference TRBV19 and TRBJ1-4): DGGITQSPKYLFRKEGQNVTLSCEQNLNHDAMYWYRQDPGQGLRLIYYSQIVNDFQKGDIAEGYSVSREKKESFPLTVTSAQKNPTAFYLCASRGRVNEKLFFGSGTQLSVL.

This clone was found a few times. The chain joins TRBV18 to TRBJ2-2; no clear D. The V end was cut by 2 bases, the J end by 7 bases, with 11 bases between. The CDR3 extends over 14 amino acids. Germline V gives CDR1 KGHSH, CDR2 LQKENI. CDR3 loop: CASSPSVSDGELFF. The CDR3 nucleotides read TGTGCCAGCTCACCATCGGTGAGCGACGGGGAGCTGTTTTTT.

V and J are TRBV29-1 and TRBJ1-4, with D unclear. The CDR3 loop spans 10 amino acids. Germline V gene sequence: CDR1 SQVTM, CDR2 ANQGSEA. V was pared by 7 bases and J by 5 bases, with 5 bases between. This chain's CDR3 is CSAINEKLFF. The CDR3 DNA reads TGCAGCGCGATAAATGAAAAACTGTTTTTT.